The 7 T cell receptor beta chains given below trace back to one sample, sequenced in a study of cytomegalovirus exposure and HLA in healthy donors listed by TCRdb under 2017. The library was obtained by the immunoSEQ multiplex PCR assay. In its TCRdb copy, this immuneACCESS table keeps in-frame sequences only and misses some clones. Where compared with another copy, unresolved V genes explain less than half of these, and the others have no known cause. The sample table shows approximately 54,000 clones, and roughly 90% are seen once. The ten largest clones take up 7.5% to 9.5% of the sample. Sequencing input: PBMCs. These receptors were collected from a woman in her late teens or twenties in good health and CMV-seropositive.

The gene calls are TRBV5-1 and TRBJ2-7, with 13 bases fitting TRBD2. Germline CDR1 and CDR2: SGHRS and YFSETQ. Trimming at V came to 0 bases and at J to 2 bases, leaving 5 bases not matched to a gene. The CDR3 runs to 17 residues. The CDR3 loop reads CASSLGLAGGPTYEQYF. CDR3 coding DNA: TGCGCCAGCAGCTTGGGACTAGCGGGGGGTCCCACCTACGAGCAGTACTTC.

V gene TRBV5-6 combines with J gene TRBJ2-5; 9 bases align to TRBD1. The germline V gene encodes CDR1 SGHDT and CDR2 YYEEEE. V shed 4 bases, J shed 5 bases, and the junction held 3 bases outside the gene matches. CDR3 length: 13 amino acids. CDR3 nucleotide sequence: TGTGCCAGCAGCGGGGACAGGGTGGAGACCCAGTACTTC. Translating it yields CASSGDRVETQYF. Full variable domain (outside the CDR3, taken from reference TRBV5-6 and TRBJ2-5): DAGVTQSPTHLIKTRGQQVTLRCSPKSGHDTVSWYQQALGQGPQFIFQYYEEEERQRGNFPDRFSGHQFPNYSSELNVNALLLGDSALYLCASSGDRVETQYFGPGTRLLVL.

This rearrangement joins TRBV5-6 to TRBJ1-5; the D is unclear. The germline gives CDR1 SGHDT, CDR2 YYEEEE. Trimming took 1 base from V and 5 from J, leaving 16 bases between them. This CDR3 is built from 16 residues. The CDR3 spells CASSLLSNSPDQPQHF. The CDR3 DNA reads TGTGCCAGCAGCTTGTTATCAAATTCACCGGATCAGCCCCAGCATTTT.

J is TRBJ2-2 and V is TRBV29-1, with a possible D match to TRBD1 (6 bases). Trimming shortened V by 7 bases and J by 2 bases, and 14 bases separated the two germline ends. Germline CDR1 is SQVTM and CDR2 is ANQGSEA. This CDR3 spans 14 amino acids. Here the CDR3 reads CSARMDSNTGELFF. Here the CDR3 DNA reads TGCAGCGCTAGGATGGACAGTAACACCGGGGAGCTGTTTTTT.

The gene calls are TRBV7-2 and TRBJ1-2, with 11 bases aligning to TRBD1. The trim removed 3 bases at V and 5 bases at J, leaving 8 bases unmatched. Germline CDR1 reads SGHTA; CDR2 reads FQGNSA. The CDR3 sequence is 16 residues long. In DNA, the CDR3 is TGTGCCAGCAGCTTGGAACGGACAGGGGGCGGGTATGGCTACACCTTC. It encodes CASSLERTGGGYGYTF.

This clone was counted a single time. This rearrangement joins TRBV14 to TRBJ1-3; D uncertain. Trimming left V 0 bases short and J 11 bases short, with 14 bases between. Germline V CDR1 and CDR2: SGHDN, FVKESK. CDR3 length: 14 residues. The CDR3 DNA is TGTGCCAGCAGCCAAGATATGGGAAACGGGGCCATATATTTT. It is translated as CASSQDMGNGAIYF.

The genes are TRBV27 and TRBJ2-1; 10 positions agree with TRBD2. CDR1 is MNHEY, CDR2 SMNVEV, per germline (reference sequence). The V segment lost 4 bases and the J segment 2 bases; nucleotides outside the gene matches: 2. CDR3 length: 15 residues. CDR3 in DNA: TGTGCCAGCAGTTCCAGCGGGGGGGCCTACAATGAGCAGTTCTTC. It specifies CASSSSGGAYNEQFF.